This TCR beta chain emerged from a study of post-analysis software for immune sequencing data. A few counts support this clonotype. Its antigen is not known. Unique molecular identifiers were built into the TCR beta cDNA libraries. One entry per CDR3 protein results from TCRdb running MiXCR on the PCR reads. The top ten clones hold roughly 28% of a sample with about 160,000 distinct CDR3 sequences, roughly 35% of them seen once. Germline assignment: CDR1 GTSNPN and CDR2 SVGIG (reference sequence). The CDR3 is 13 amino acids. V lost 1 base and J 6 bases, leaving 11 bases between the germline ends. Findings and caveats of the study: For normalized Chao1 diversity, multiple sclerosis patients scored significantly lower than controls did.

The V and J genes are TRBV30 and TRBJ2-3; D not resolved. Material: blood, obtained after autologous hematopoietic stem cell transplantation. The receptor comes from a girl aged 5-17 years with multiple sclerosis. The CDR3 sequence is CAWSAREADTQYF. CDR3 nucleotides: TGTGCCTGGAGTGCAAGAGAAGCGGATACGCAGTATTTT.